The T cell receptor (beta chain) under discussion was sequenced for a study of cytomegalovirus exposure and HLA in healthy donors. In the case of this clone: Antigen specificity is unknown.

Study results and limitations: Reported performance of the classifier showed diagnosis of cytomegalovirus status with high specificity and sensitivity. Most of the TCR beta V segments (in an earlier analysis) were productive either about 87% or about 30% of the time.

60 Vbeta and 13 Jbeta primers were used in PCR. Profiling relied on immunoSEQ multiplex PCR, and the TCRdb table lists in-frame clones only, not all of them. The data show 150,000 to 200,000 clones, with around 78% seen just once and more than 2% held by the top ten. Trimming removed 2 bases from V and 3 bases from J, with 4 bases in between. This CDR3 is 12 amino acids long. The germline CDR1 and CDR2 sequences are SNHLY and FYNNEI. The chain combines TRBV2 with TRBJ1-2; D is unresolved. This receptor was taken from a young woman in good health and CMV-seropositive. The sample comprised PBMCs. Here the CDR3 DNA reads TGTGCCAGCAGTGAACTTTACTATGGCTACACCTTC. The encoded protein is CASSELYYGYTF.